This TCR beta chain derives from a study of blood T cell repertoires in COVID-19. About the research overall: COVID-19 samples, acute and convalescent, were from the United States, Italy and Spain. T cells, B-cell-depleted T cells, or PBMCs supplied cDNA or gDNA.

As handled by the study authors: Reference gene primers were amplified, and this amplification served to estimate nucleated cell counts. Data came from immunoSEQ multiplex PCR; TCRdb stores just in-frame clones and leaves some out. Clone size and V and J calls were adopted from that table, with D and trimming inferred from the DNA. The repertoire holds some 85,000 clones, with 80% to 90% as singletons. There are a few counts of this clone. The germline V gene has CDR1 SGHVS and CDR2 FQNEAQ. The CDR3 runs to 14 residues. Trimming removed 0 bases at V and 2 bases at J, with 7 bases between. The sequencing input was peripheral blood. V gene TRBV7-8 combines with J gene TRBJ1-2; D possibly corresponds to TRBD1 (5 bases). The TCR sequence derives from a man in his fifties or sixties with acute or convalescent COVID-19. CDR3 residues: CASSLAAGNYGYTF. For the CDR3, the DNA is TGTGCCAGCAGCTTAGCCGCAGGGAACTATGGCTACACCTTC.